This T cell receptor (beta chain) emerged from a study of blood T cell repertoires in COVID-19. Study-wide background: Both acute and convalescent COVID-19 samples were obtained from the United States, Italy and Spain. T cells, B-cell-depleted T cells, or PBMCs supplied cDNA or gDNA.

This clone was seen a handful of times. The CDR3 is made up of 14 amino acids. V shed 0 bases and J shed 5 bases, with 10 bases lying between them. Germline CDR1 LGHNA, CDR2 YNFKEQ. In the original workflow: It was from reference gene primer amplification that nucleated cell counts were estimated. The method was immunoSEQ multiplex PCR; TCRdb's version includes in-frame clones alone and lacks a portion of them. V and J calls plus clone size are reproduced from that table; the DNA served to infer D and trimming. The table lists 90,000 to 150,000 clones, around 80% of them singletons. This TCR was recovered from a woman aged 80 or older with acute or convalescent COVID-19. The chain links TRBV4-2 to TRBJ1-2; D is unresolved. The source material was peripheral blood. This chain's CDR3 is CASSQDTVSYGYTF. Written as DNA, the CDR3 is TGTGCCAGCAGCCAAGATACAGTATCATATGGCTACACCTTC.